This is a list of T cell receptor beta chains from one sample in a study of blood T cell repertoires in COVID-19. Clones were read by immunoSEQ multiplex PCR, and TCRdb kept only the in-frame ones, dropping some. The table has about 180,000 clones, roughly 82% seen once. Sequencing was performed on peripheral blood. The origin of the receptors is a woman aged 70-85 years with acute or convalescent COVID-19. Both conserved end residues are part of each CDR3.

>TRBJ2-7|TRBV7-7
CASSLSQGYEQYF
>TRBJ2-3|TRBV7-7
CASSTGRGSGVTDTQYF
>TRBJ2-3|TRBV15
CATSIPYRGSFTDTQYF
>TRBJ1-2|TRBV2
CASIVIRGGGYTF
>TRBJ1-6|TRBV19
CASSIGGFNSPLHF
>TRBJ1-2|TRBV3-1/TRBV3-2
CASSPQGWGYTF
>TRBJ2-4|TRBV30
CAWSVGLENIQYF
>TRBJ1-6|TRBV5-4
CASSLWKGSPLHF
>TRBJ2-2|TRBV19
CASSIGQANTGELFF
>TRBJ2-7|TRBV11-2
CASSLERLAGVYEQYF
>TRBJ1-5|TRBV30
CACGRDSNQPQHF
>TRBJ2-2|TRBV28
CASSLSQGVGTGELFF
>TRBJ1-4|TRBV7-9
CASSLAEWVTGATNEKLFF
>TRBJ1-5|TRBV6-2/TRBV6-3
CASSYLGTGNDQPQHF
>TRBJ2-3|TRBV20-1
CSASSRLAGGTSTDTQYF
>TRBJ1-1|TRBV11-2
CASSLRQGRTEAFF
>TRBJ2-4|TRBV19
CASKRSQRENIQYF
>TRBJ2-5|TRBV5-5
CASHEAGAQTQYF
>TRBJ2-3|TRBV4-3
CASSQGDRDADTQYF
>TRBJ2-7|TRBV19
CASSKEAQVRSYEQYF
>TRBJ1-1|TRBV2
CASRGQVMRTEAFF
>TRBJ1-3|TRBV5-1
CASSFGGGVSGNTIYF
>TRBJ1-5|TRBV2
CASKQAGGHQPQHF
>TRBJ2-1|TRBV28
CASSSRTGIKNEQFF
>TRBJ2-1|TRBV6-5
CASSYRSGVHNEQFF
>TRBJ2-7|TRBV28
CASFRVARGEQYF
>TRBJ2-5|TRBV29-1
CSVRGLAGETQYF
>TRBJ2-3|TRBV5-1
CASGPRGQSTDTQYF
>TRBJ1-1|TRBV2
CASSESPDTEAFF
>TRBJ2-2|TRBV30
CAWSLTGTGDTGELFF
>TRBJ1-1|TRBV6-2/TRBV6-3
CASSFSGGRNTEAFF
>TRBJ1-3|TRBV25-1
CATRARDSGNTIYF
>TRBJ2-1|TRBV5-1
CASSLGQGFEQFF
>TRBJ2-7|TRBV5-5
CASSTLSGWGSYEQYF
>TRBJ2-5|TRBV7-8
CASSSLAGLLQETQYF
>TRBJ2-3|TRBV28
CASNPGQATDTQYF
>TRBJ1-2|TRBV19
CASTGHLYGYTF
>TRBJ2-3|TRBV30
CALNRGRVADTQYF
>TRBJ1-2|TRBV9
CASSVGVGGFGYTF
>TRBJ2-5|TRBV3-1/TRBV3-2
CASSRTAGVGETQYF
>TRBJ1-1|TRBV30
CAWSEDSEAFF
>TRBJ1-5|TRBV19
CASSMTGIQPQHF
>TRBJ1-1|TRBV11-3
CASSPGQGRVAFF
>TRBJ2-1|TRBV2
CASSEPGGGWNEQFF
>TRBJ2-7|TRBV4-1
CASSRQGAYEQYF
>TRBJ2-7|TRBV28
CASSSPGTSEQYF
>TRBJ2-5|TRBV5-4
CASSSGPEGRETQYF
>TRBJ1-1|TRBV24-1
CATSDRRTGSSEAFF
>TRBJ1-1|TRBV3-1/TRBV3-2
CASSDRDRTEAFF
>TRBJ2-1|TRBV11-2
CASSLDLSVGQGNEQFF
>TRBJ1-5|TRBV20-1
CSAIIDQPQHF
>TRBJ2-6|TRBV5-6
CASSLYRAGANVLTF
>TRBJ1-2|TRBV3-1/TRBV3-2
CASSHVVQGVGGYTF
>TRBJ2-5|TRBV7-2
CASSLAGTGLETQYF
>TRBJ2-1|TRBV7-9
CASSSNRGRAINEQFF